The T cell receptor beta chain described here comes from a study of long-term antiretroviral therapy in people with HIV. Turning to this clone: Its antigen is still unknown.

Survey level was the resolution at which the v3.0 immunoSEQ assay ran. Here immunoSEQ multiplex PCR was the method, and the copy in TCRdb shows in-frame clones only, minus some. In the table there are 13,000 or so clones, less than 85% of which are singletons. Germline V CDR1 and CDR2: SEHNR, FQNEAQ (reference sequence). This CDR3 comprises 15 residues. V lost 5 bases, J lost 7 bases, and 6 bases stayed unmatched. Participants living with HIV all received treatment in the United States. Study-level findings and limits: Controls showed broader CDR3 length ranges than did the HIV repertoires. Diversity went up after ART and still fell short of transplant donor controls. Before ART, certain clones expanded, and these dominated the repertoire at all time points.

This sample comprised unsorted PBMCs, obtained 3.2 years before starting antiretroviral therapy. The chain is built from TRBV7-9 and TRBJ2-1; TRBD1 matches at 12 bases. The origin of this receptor is a middle-aged man with HIV. The CDR3 region has the DNA TGTGCCAGCAGCCTCACGGGACAGGGGGCGAATGAGCAGTTCTTC. As protein: CASSLTGQGANEQFF. The full variable domain, rest sourced from reference TRBV7-9 and TRBJ2-1, is DTGVSQNPRHKITKRGQNVTFRCDPISEHNRLYWYRQTLGQGPEFLTYFQNEAQLEKSRLLSDRFSAERPKGSFSTLEIQRTEQGDSAMYLCASSLTGQGANEQFFGPGTRLTVL.